These 16 T cell receptor beta chains originate from one sample sequenced in a study of radiotherapy plus CTLA-4 blockade in lung cancer. TCRdb's copy holds only in-frame clones and misses some; the assay was immunoSEQ multiplex PCR. This table holds 70,000 to 90,000 clones, roughly 86% found once. The source was peripheral blood, collected from a patient treated with radiotherapy plus ipilimumab. These receptor sequences come from a human donor with non-small cell lung cancer who had stable disease on radiotherapy plus ipilimumab.

The DNA of the CDR3 is TGCGCCAGCAGCTTCCTTGAAACCGGGACCCGAGGGGGCTACACCTTC. Translated: CASSFLETGTRGGYTF. The V and J genes are TRBV5-1 and TRBJ1-2; possible D gene TRBD1, 5 bases. The germline CDR1 and CDR2 sequences are SGHRS and YFSETQ. Trimming stripped 2 bases from V and 8 bases from J, with 22 bases between. The CDR3 totals 16 residues.

In its sample, this clone was seen once. The chain carries TRBV9 and TRBJ2-1; possibly TRBD2 for D (6 bases). Looked up from germline, CDR1 is SGDLS and CDR2 is YYNGEE. The ends were cut back, 3 bases at V and 6 bases at J, with 10 bases in the middle. The CDR3 runs to 13 residues. The CDR3 DNA is TGTGCCAGCAGCGAACGACTAGTCAATGAGCAGTTCTTC. As protein: CASSERLVNEQFF. Combining the CDR3 with reference TRBV9 and TRBJ2-1 gives the whole variable domain DSGVTQTPKHLITATGQRVTLRCSPRSGDLSVYWYQQSLDQGLQFLIQYYNGEERAKGNILERFSAQQFPDLHSELNLSSLELGDSALYFCASSERLVNEQFFGPGTRLTVL.

The chain carries TRBV9 and TRBJ1-3; TRBD1 aligns across 9 bases. CDR3 length: 15 residues. Germline values: CDR1 SGDLS, CDR2 YYNGEE. The V and J ends lost 2 bases and 4 bases, in that order; junction bases with no gene match: 4. The CDR3 DNA sequence: TGTGCCAGCAGCGTGACAGGGGGTACAGGAAACACCATATATTTT. Amino acid sequence: CASSVTGGTGNTIYF. Full variable domain (missing parts from reference TRBV9 and TRBJ1-3): DSGVTQTPKHLITATGQRVTLRCSPRSGDLSVYWYQQSLDQGLQFLIQYYNGEERAKGNILERFSAQQFPDLHSELNLSSLELGDSALYFCASSVTGGTGNTIYFGEGSWLTVV.

The chain carries TRBV7-8 and TRBJ2-7; either TRBD1 or TRBD2 may fit D (5 bases each). This CDR3 spans 15 amino acids. Trimming stripped 2 bases from V and 1 base from J, with 12 bases between. CDR1 is SGHVS and CDR2 is FQNEAQ in the germline V gene. This CDR3 is CASSLRGVVSYEQYF. The CDR3, as DNA: TGTGCCAGCAGCTTAAGGGGAGTAGTGTCCTACGAGCAGTACTTC.

This chain connects TRBV30 to TRBJ1-2; D ambiguous. In germline, CDR1 is GTSNPN, CDR2 SVGIG (reference sequence). Trimming removed 2 bases at V and 8 bases at J, with 12 bases between. The CDR3 spans 12 residues. This chain's CDR3 is CAWSPRTGGYTF. CDR3 DNA sequence: TGTGCCTGGAGTCCCCGAACCGGCGGCTACACCTTC.

The CDR3 sequence is CSARRGIGTDTQYF. CDR3 coding DNA: TGCAGCGCCCGACGGGGTATTGGCACAGATACGCAGTATTTT. This chain links TRBV29-1 with TRBJ2-3; weak D call: TRBD2 (5 bases). Trimming cost V 7 bases and J 1 base, with 15 bases left between them. Germline CDR1 SQVTM, CDR2 ANQGSEA. This CDR3 spans 14 amino acids.

This chain uses TRBV20-1 with TRBJ1-2, with TRBD1 as a possible D gene (5 bases). The CDR3 contains 11 residues. Germline V gives CDR1 DFQATT, CDR2 SNEGSKA (reference sequence). Trimming removed 6 bases at V and 8 bases at J, with 13 bases between. CDR3 nucleotide sequence: TGCAGTGCCGCGCTGGGGCCCGGCTACACCTTC. Amino acids: CSAALGPGYTF.

The chain employs TRBV5-1 and TRBJ1-2; D perhaps matches TRBD1 (6 bases). The CDR3 is made up of 14 amino acids. Germline V CDR1 and CDR2: SGHRS, YFSETQ. With 2 bases removed from V and 6 bases from J, the gap between germline ends came to 14 bases. The CDR3 loop is CASSFAGRGHGYTF. CDR3 bases: TGCGCCAGCAGCTTTGCTGGCAGGGGACATGGCTACACCTTC.

This chain joins TRBV5-3 and TRBJ1-3; D is possibly TRBD1 (5 bases). TRBV5-3 is sorted into the ORF group, with uncertain function. V was pared by 3 bases and J by 0 bases, with 13 bases between. This CDR3 spans 16 amino acids. CDR3: CARSWTGRASGNTIYF. The CDR3 DNA is TGTGCCAGAAGCTGGACTGGCAGGGCCTCTGGAAACACCATATATTTT.

This clone showed up just once. DNA of the CDR3: TGTGCCAGGGCTACTAGCTCTGGGGCCAACGTCCTGACTTTC. Protein product: CARATSSGANVLTF. This chain uses TRBV2 with TRBJ2-6; a possible D gene is TRBD2 (5 bases). CDR1 is SNHLY, CDR2 FYNNEI, per germline. V lost 9 bases and J lost 0, with 9 bases in between. CDR3 length equals 14 residues.

This chain joins TRBV2 and TRBJ2-5, with D tentatively TRBD1 (6 bases). CDR1 and CDR2 (germline): SNHLY, FYNNEI. The V end lost 2 bases, the J end lost 6 bases, and 19 bases lay between the germline ends. There are 16 residues in the CDR3. The CDR3 nucleotides are TGTGCCAGCAGTGAATTTAGGGGACACGCATCCCAGACCCAGTACTTC. This encodes CASSEFRGHASQTQYF.

The gene calls are TRBV7-9 and TRBJ1-2, with unresolved D. CDR1 is SEHNR and CDR2 is FQNEAQ in the germline V gene (reference sequence). The CDR3 has 13 residues. Trimming took off 0 bases at V and 8 bases at J, with 10 bases between the two ends. CDR3 nucleotides: TGTGCCAGCAGCTTAGCAGGAGGGAAGGGCTACACCTTC. Translated, it gives CASSLAGGKGYTF.

The V call is TRBV5-4, the J call TRBJ2-5; TRBD2 aligns across 10 bases. Germline assignment: CDR1 SGHNT and CDR2 YYREEE (reference sequence). With 5 bases clipped from V and 4 bases from J, the junction kept 2 bases outside the gene matches. This CDR3 has 13 residues. The CDR3 nucleotides are TGTGCCAGCAGTAAGCGGGAGGGAGAGACCCAGTACTTC. It is translated as CASSKREGETQYF.

The chain has TRBV9 and TRBJ2-7; D unclear. V was clipped by 0 bases and J by 5 bases, with 12 bases between them. The CDR3 contains 14 residues. CDR1 SGDLS and CDR2 YYNGEE come from the germline V gene. The DNA of the CDR3 is TGTGCCAGCAGCGTAGGGCCTGAGCACGACGAGCAGTACTTC. It is translated as CASSVGPEHDEQYF.

This sequence joins TRBV11-3 and TRBJ2-2; 7 positions agree with TRBD2. The CDR3 runs to 15 residues. J lost 0 bases, V lost 5 bases, and 3 bases had no gene match. The germline CDR1 and CDR2 sequences are SGHNT and YENEEA. CDR3 residues: CASSAGLANTGELFF. The CDR3 DNA reads TGTGCCAGCAGCGCCGGACTAGCGAACACCGGGGAGCTGTTTTTT.

This clone was counted between two and nine times. The chain has TRBV5-1 and TRBJ2-5, with 12 bases lining up with TRBD2. The germline CDR1 and CDR2 sequences are SGHRS and YFSETQ. J lost 6 bases, V lost 2 bases, and 8 bases had no gene match. The CDR3 runs to 16 residues. CDR3 loop: CASSFGSSGGDKTQYF. In nucleotides, the CDR3 is TGCGCCAGCAGCTTTGGGTCTAGCGGGGGGGATAAGACCCAGTACTTC.